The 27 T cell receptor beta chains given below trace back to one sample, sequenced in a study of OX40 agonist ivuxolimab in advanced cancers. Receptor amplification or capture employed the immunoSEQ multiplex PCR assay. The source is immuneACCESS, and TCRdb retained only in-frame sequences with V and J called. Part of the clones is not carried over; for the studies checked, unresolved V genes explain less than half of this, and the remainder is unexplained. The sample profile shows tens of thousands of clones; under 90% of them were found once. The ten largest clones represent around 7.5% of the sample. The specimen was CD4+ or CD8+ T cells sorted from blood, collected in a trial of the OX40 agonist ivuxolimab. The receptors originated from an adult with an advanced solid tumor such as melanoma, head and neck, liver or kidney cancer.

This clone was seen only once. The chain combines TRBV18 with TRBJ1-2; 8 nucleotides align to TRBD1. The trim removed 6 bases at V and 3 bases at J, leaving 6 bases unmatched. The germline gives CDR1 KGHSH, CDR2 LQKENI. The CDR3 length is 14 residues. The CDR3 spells CASSRDRTYYGYTF. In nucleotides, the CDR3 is TGTGCCAGCTCCCGGGACAGGACTTACTATGGCTACACCTTC.

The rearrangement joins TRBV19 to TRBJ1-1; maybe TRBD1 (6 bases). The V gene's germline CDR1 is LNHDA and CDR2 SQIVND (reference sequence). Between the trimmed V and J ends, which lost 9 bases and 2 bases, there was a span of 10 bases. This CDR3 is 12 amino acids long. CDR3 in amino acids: CASIQGNTEAFF. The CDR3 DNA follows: TGTGCCAGCATACAGGGTAACACTGAAGCTTTCTTT.

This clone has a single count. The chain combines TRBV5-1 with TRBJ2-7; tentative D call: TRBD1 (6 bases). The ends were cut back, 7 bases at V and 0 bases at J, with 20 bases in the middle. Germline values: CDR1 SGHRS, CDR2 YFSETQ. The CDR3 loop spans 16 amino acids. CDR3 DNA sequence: TGCGCCAGCGCAAGGGGGTTTAGCGTAAGCTCCTACGAGCAGTACTTC. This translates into CASARGFSVSSYEQYF.

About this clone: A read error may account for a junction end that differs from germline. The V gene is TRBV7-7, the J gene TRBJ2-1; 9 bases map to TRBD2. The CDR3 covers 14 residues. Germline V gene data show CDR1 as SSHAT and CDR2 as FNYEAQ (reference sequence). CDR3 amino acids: CASSRGGDYNEQFF. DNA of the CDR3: TGTGCTAGCAGCCGCGGGGGGGATTACAATGAGCAGTTCTTC.

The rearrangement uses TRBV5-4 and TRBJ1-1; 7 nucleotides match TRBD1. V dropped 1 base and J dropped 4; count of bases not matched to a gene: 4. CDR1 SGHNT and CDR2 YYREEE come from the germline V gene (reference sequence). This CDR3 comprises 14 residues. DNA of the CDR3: TGTGCCAGCAGCTTGAGGGGGCTAGGCACTGAAGCTTTCTTT. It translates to CASSLRGLGTEAFF.

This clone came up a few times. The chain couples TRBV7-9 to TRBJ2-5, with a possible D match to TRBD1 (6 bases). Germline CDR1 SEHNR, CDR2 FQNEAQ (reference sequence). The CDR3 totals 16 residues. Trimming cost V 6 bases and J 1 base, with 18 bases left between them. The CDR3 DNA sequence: TGTGCCAGCAGAAGTTGGGACATACGATCCCAAGAGACCCAGTACTTC. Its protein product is CASRSWDIRSQETQYF.

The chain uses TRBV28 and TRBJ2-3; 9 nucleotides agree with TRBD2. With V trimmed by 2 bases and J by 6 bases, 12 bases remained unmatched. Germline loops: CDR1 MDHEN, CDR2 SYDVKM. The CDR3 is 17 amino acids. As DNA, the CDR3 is TGTGCCAGCAGTTTACGCCTGACTAGCGGAGGCGGGGATACGCAGTATTTT. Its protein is CASSLRLTSGGGDTQYF.

CDR3: CASSLTGSIYEQYF. In DNA, the CDR3 is TGCGCCAGCAGCTTGACAGGATCAATTTACGAGCAGTACTTC. The J gene is TRBJ2-7, the V gene TRBV5-1, with D possibly TRBD1 on 5 matching bases. The germline gives CDR1 SGHRS, CDR2 YFSETQ. There are 14 residues in the CDR3. Trimming removed 1 base at V and 4 bases at J, with 12 bases between.

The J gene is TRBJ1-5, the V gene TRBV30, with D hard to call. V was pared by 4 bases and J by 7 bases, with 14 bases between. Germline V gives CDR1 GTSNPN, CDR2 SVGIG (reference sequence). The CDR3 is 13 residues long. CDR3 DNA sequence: TGTGCCTGGATATCTTGGTCCTCCCAGCCCCAGCATTTT. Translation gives CAWISWSSQPQHF.

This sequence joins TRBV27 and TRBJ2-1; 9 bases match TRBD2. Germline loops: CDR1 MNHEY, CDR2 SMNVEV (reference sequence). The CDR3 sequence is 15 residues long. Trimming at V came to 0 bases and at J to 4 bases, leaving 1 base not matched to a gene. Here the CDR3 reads CASSLSLAGYNEQFF. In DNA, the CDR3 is TGTGCCAGCAGTTTATCTCTAGCGGGGTACAATGAGCAGTTCTTC.

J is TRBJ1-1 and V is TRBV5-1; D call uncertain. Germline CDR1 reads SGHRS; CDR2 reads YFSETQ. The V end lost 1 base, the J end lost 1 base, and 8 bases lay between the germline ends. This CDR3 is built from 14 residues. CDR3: CASSLFISNTEAFF. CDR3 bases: TGCGCCAGCAGCTTGTTTATCTCGAACACTGAAGCTTTCTTT.

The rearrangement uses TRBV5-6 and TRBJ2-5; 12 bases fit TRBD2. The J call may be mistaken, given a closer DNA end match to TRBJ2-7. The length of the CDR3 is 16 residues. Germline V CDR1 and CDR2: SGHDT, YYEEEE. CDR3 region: CASSPLAGGVTYEQYF. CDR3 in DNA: TGTGCCAGCAGTCCGCTAGCGGGAGGGGTCACCTACGAGCAGTACTTC.

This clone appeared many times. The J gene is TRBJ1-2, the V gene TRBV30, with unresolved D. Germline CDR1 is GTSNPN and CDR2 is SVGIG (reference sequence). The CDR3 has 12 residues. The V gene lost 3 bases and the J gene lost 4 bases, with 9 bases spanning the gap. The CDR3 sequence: CAWRLQTYGYTF. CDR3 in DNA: TGTGCCTGGAGGCTTCAGACCTATGGCTACACCTTC.

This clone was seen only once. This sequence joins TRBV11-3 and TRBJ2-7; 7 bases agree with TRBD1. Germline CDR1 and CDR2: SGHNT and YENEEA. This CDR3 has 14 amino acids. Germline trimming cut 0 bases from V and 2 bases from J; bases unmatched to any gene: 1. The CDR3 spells CASSLEGTAYEQYF. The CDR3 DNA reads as TGTGCCAGCAGCTTAGAGGGGACAGCCTACGAGCAGTACTTC.

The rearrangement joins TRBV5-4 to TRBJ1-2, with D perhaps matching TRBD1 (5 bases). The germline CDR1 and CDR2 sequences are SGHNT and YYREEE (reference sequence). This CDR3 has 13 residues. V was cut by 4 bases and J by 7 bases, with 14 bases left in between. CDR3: CASSVSGYGGYTF. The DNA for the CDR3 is TGTGCCAGCAGCGTGTCAGGGTACGGTGGCTACACCTTC.

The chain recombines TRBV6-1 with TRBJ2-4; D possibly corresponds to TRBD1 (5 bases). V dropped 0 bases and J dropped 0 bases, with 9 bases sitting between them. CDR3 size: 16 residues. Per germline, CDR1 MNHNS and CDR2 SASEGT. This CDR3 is CASSEAPTVAKNIQYF. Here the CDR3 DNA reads TGTGCCAGCAGTGAAGCGCCGACAGTAGCCAAAAACATTCAGTACTTC.

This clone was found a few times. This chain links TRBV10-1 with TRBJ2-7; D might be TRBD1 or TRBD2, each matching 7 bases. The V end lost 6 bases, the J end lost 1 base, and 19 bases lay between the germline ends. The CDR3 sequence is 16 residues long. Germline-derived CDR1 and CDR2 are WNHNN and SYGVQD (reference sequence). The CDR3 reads CASRGRGLHQSYEQYF. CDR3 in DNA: TGCGCCAGCAGGGGGAGGGGGCTCCATCAATCCTACGAGCAGTACTTC.

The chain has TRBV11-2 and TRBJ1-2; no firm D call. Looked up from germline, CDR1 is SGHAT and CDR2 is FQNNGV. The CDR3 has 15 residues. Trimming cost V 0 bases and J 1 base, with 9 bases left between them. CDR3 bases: TGTGCCAGCAGCTTAGACCCCGACGGTAACTATGGCTACACCTTC. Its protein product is CASSLDPDGNYGYTF.

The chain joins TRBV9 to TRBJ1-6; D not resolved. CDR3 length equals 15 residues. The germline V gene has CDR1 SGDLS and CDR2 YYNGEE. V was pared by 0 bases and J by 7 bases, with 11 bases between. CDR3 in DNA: TGTGCCAGCAGCGTAGAACCGGGCCCCAATTCACCCCTCCACTTT. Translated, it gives CASSVEPGPNSPLHF.

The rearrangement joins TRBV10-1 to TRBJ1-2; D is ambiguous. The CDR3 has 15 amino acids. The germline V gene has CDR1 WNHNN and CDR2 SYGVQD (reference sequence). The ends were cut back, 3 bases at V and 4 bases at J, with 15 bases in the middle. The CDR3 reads CASSDLASRSYGYTF. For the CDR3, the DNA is TGCGCCAGCAGTGATCTTGCTTCCAGGAGCTATGGCTACACCTTC.

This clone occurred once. The CDR3 region is CASSIAFRDTVNTEAFF. CDR3 coding DNA: TGTGCCAGTAGTATAGCGTTTAGGGATACGGTGAACACTGAAGCTTTCTTT. The gene calls are TRBV19 and TRBJ1-1, with D unresolved. Looked up from germline, CDR1 is LNHDA and CDR2 is SQIVND (reference sequence). The CDR3 totals 17 residues. V lost 1 base and J lost 0, with 15 bases in between.

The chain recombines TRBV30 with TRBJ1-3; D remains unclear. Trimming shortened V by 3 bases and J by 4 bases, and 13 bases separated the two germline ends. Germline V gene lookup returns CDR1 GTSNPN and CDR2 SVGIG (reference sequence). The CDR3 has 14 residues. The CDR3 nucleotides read TGTGCCTGGAGAAGAGGGTTTGAGGGAAACACCATATATTTT. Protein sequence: CAWRRGFEGNTIYF.

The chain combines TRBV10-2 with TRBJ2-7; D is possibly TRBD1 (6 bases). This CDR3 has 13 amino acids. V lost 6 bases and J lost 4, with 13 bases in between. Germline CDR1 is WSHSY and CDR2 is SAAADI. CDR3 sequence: CASSLGGSYEQYF. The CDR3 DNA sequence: TGCGCCAGCAGCCTAGGGGGTTCTTACGAGCAGTACTTC.

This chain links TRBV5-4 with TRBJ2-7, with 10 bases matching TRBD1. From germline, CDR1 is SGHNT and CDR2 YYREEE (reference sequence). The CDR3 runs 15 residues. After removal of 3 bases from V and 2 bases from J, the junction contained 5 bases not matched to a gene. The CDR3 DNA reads TGTGCCAGCAGCTACGGGACAGGGGTTCCCTACGAGCAGTACTTC. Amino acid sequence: CASSYGTGVPYEQYF.

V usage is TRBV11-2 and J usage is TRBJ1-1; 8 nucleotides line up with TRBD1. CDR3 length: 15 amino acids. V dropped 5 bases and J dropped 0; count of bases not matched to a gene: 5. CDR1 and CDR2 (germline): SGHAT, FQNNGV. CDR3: CASSLGQVMNTEAFF. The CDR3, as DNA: TGTGCCAGCAGCCTGGGACAGGTGATGAACACTGAAGCTTTCTTT.

CDR3 protein: CSVAQGGTEAFF. The CDR3 DNA follows: TGCAGCGTTGCACAGGGTGGCACTGAAGCTTTCTTT. This rearrangement joins TRBV29-1 to TRBJ1-1; weak D call: TRBD1 (6 bases). From germline, CDR1 is SQVTM and CDR2 ANQGSEA. V shed 4 bases and J shed 4 bases, with 10 bases lying between them. The CDR3 has 12 residues.

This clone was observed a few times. The CDR3 reads CSVSGRTTDTQYF. Written as DNA, the CDR3 is TGCAGCGTTTCAGGGCGTACCACAGATACGCAGTATTTT. The chain uses TRBV29-1 and TRBJ2-3; D possibly corresponds to TRBD1 (5 bases). CDR1 is SQVTM and CDR2 is ANQGSEA in the germline V gene. V dropped 5 bases and J dropped 2 bases, with 11 bases sitting between them. CDR3 length equals 13 residues.